One sample yielded the 8 T cell receptor beta chains listed below, sequenced in a study of blood T cell repertoires in COVID-19. TCRdb's table, derived via immunoSEQ multiplex PCR, lists solely in-frame clones and lacks some. The profile covers about 250,000 clones, with around 85% appearing a single time and about 0.9% taken by the ten largest. Sequencing was done on a sample of peripheral blood. The receptors stem from a human donor with COVID-19, enrolled during active disease. The donor label of this sample is uncertain.

The chain couples TRBV14 to TRBJ2-3; D unclear. Looked up from germline, CDR1 is SGHDN and CDR2 is FVKESK. The CDR3 runs 16 residues. V lost 6 bases and J lost 1, with 17 bases in between. Here the CDR3 reads CASREVLADRTDTQYF. The CDR3 nucleotides are TGTGCCAGCAGAGAGGTATTGGCAGACCGCACAGATACGCAGTATTTT.

In its sample, this clone was seen once. The genes are TRBV11-2 and TRBJ1-6, with 11 bases fitting TRBD1. The CDR3 is 16 amino acids. Looked up from germline, CDR1 is SGHAT and CDR2 is FQNNGV. V lost 0 bases, J lost 6 bases, and 1 base stayed unmatched. The CDR3 loop reads CASSLEGTGGNSPLHF. The DNA for the CDR3 is TGTGCCAGCAGCTTAGAGGGGACAGGGGGTAATTCACCCCTCCACTTT.

DNA for the CDR3: TGTGCCAGCAGCTGGGGACAGGGAGCTAACTATGGCTACACCTTC. Translation gives CASSWGQGANYGYTF. J is TRBJ1-2 and V is TRBV5-6, with 9 bases that match TRBD1. Trimming took 3 bases from V and 0 from J; bases not matched to a gene: 3. Germline V gene data show CDR1 as SGHDT and CDR2 as YYEEEE. The CDR3 is made up of 15 amino acids.

This clone was seen a few times. The chain is built from TRBV4-3 and TRBJ1-1; D is unresolved. CDR1 is LGHNA, CDR2 YSLEER, per germline. Trimming left V 0 bases short and J 1 base short, with 6 bases between. This CDR3 has 14 residues. CDR3 sequence reads: CASSQDSGNTEAFF. The CDR3 region has the DNA TGCGCCAGCAGCCAAGATTCAGGGAACACTGAAGCTTTCTTT.

This chain joins TRBV30 and TRBJ1-5; perhaps TRBD1 as D (5 bases). Germline values: CDR1 GTSNPN, CDR2 SVGIG (reference sequence). There are 16 residues in the CDR3. Trimming shortened V by 4 bases and J by 5 bases, and 21 bases separated the two germline ends. CDR3 in amino acids: CAWTQTGLNTYQPQHF. CDR3 coding DNA: TGTGCCTGGACCCAAACGGGACTAAACACCTATCAGCCCCAGCATTTT.

This chain connects TRBV5-1 to TRBJ2-6; TRBD1 agrees at 11 bases. The germline V gene has CDR1 SGHRS and CDR2 YFSETQ. The V and J ends lost 7 bases and 3 bases, in that order; junction bases with no gene match: 12. The CDR3 length is 18 residues. The CDR3 DNA reads TGCGCCAGCGGAAACCCGGGACAGGGGGGAAGTGGGGCCAACGTCCTGACTTTC. This translates into CASGNPGQGGSGANVLTF.

The J gene is TRBJ2-1, the V gene TRBV5-4; 12 nucleotides align to TRBD2. Per the germline V gene, CDR1 is SGHNT and CDR2 is YYREEE (reference sequence). The CDR3 spans 18 residues. With 0 bases clipped from V and 5 bases from J, the junction kept 9 bases outside the gene matches. CDR3 sequence (DNA): TGTGCCAGCAGCTTGGCCCCTAGCGGGAGGGCCACGGACAATGAGCAGTTCTTC. This encodes CASSLAPSGRATDNEQFF.

The chain couples TRBV9 to TRBJ1-2; D gene unclear. V was clipped by 0 bases and J by 3 bases, with 6 bases between them. The CDR3 runs to 13 residues. In germline, CDR1 is SGDLS, CDR2 YYNGEE. The CDR3 is CASSVDQDYGYTF. The CDR3 region has the DNA TGTGCCAGCAGCGTAGATCAGGACTATGGCTACACCTTC.